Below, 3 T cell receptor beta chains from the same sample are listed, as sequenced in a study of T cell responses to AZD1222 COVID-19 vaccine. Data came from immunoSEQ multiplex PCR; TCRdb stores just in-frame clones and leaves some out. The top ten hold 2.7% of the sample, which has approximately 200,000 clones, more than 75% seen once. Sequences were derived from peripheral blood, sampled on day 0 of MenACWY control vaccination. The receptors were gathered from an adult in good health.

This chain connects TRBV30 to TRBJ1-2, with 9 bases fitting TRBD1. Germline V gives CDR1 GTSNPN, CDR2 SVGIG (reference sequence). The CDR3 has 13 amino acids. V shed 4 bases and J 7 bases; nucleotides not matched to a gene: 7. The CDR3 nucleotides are TGTGCCTGGACCACCCGACAGGGGGGTGGCTACACCTTC. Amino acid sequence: CAWTTRQGGGYTF.

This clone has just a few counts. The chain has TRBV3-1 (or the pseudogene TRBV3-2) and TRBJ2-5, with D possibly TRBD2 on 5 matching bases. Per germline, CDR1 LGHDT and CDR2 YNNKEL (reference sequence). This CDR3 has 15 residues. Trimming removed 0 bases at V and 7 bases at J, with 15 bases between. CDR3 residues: CASSQDPSTAGTQYF. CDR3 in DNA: TGTGCCAGCAGCCAAGATCCTAGCACCGCCGGGACCCAGTACTTC.

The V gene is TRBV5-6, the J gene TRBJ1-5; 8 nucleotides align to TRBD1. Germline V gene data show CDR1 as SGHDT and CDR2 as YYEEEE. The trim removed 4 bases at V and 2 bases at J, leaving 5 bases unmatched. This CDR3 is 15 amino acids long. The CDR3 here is CASSRTGFGNQPQHF. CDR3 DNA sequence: TGTGCCAGCAGCCGGACAGGGTTTGGCAATCAGCCCCAGCATTTT.